The next 21 T cell receptor beta chains were all read from a single sample in a study of cytomegalovirus exposure and HLA in healthy donors. It was with 60 Vbeta and 13 Jbeta primers that the PCR ran. Libraries were prepared by immunoSEQ multiplex PCR; TCRdb keeps only in-frame clonotypes and omits some of them. The sample holds 160,000 or so clones; approximately 78% are singletons and the top ten take about 1.5%. Sample: PBMCs. The receptors come from a male donor in good health and CMV-seronegative.

As regards this clone: Additional DNA sequences in this sample encode the identical CDR3. The V gene is TRBV10-3, the J gene TRBJ2-1, with 8 bases fitting TRBD1. CDR1 and CDR2 from the germline V gene are ENHRY and SYGVKD. The junction had 6 bases not matched to a gene; V was cut back by 6 bases and J by 5 bases. CDR3 length equals 14 residues. The CDR3 DNA is TGTGCCATCAGCTCCGGGACAGGAGACAATGAGCAGTTCTTC. Amino acid sequence: CAISSGTGDNEQFF.

V is TRBV7-2 and J is TRBJ2-7; weak D call: TRBD2 (6 bases). The V gene's germline CDR1 is SGHTA and CDR2 FQGNSA. V gave up 7 bases and J gave up 6 bases, with 10 bases separating them. This CDR3 has 11 residues. The CDR3 spells CASNGRGEQYF. The CDR3 DNA sequence: TGTGCCAGCAACGGGAGAGGCGAGCAGTACTTC. Full variable domain (remainder filled in from reference TRBV7-2 and TRBJ2-7): GAGVSQSPSNKVTEKGKDVELRCDPISGHTALYWYRQSLGQGLEFLIYFQGNSAPDKSGLPSDRFSAERTGGSVSTLTIQRTQQEDSAVYLCASNGRGEQYFGPGTRLTVT.

The chain combines TRBV7-2 with TRBJ2-1; 7 bases are shared with TRBD1. Trimming cost V 5 bases and J 6 bases; bases outside gene matches: 7. The CDR3 has 14 residues. Germline values: CDR1 SGHTA, CDR2 FQGNSA. In nucleotides, the CDR3 is TGTGCCAGCAGCGAAGGACAGGTCCTCAATGAGCAGTTCTTC. Translated: CASSEGQVLNEQFF. The entire variable domain, with the rest obtained from reference TRBV7-2 and TRBJ2-1, is as follows: GAGVSQSPSNKVTEKGKDVELRCDPISGHTALYWYRQSLGQGLEFLIYFQGNSAPDKSGLPSDRFSAERTGGSVSTLTIQRTQQEDSAVYLCASSEGQVLNEQFFGPGTRLTVL.

The J gene is TRBJ2-3, the V gene TRBV29-1; TRBD2 might be the D (6 bases). V was shortened by 7 bases and J by 0 bases, with 14 bases between the two germline ends. The CDR3 covers 14 residues. The germline gives CDR1 SQVTM, CDR2 ANQGSEA. CDR3 protein: CSAGRGSSTDTQYF. In nucleotides, the CDR3 is TGCAGCGCCGGGCGGGGATCTAGCACAGATACGCAGTATTTT.

V gene TRBV4-1 combines with J gene TRBJ1-2; D may be TRBD1 (6 bases). From germline, CDR1 is MGHRA and CDR2 YSYEKL. V lost 6 bases and J lost 2, with 25 bases in between. The CDR3 is 18 residues long. The CDR3 DNA sequence: TGCGCCAGCAGTATGAATGAGGGGAGGGGGACCGTAAACTATGGCTACACCTTC. Translated: CASSMNEGRGTVNYGYTF.

The table lists this clone with a count of one. This chain joins TRBV7-2 and TRBJ1-1, with 9 bases fitting TRBD1. Germline CDR1 and CDR2: SGHTA and FQGNSA. Trimming at V came to 4 bases and at J to 2 bases, leaving 5 bases not matched to a gene. There are 15 residues in the CDR3. The chain's CDR3 is CASSSLTGGNTEAFF. CDR3 nucleotide sequence: TGTGCCAGCAGCTCATTGACAGGGGGAAACACTGAAGCTTTCTTT.

CDR3 DNA sequence: TGTGCCAGCAGTTCCCTACAGGGACCCCTGGGTGAGCAGTTCTTC. Translation: CASSSLQGPLGEQFF. The genes are TRBV27 and TRBJ2-1; D is perhaps TRBD1 (6 bases). Germline V gene lookup returns CDR1 MNHEY and CDR2 SMNVEV (reference sequence). V was shortened by 4 bases and J by 9 bases, with 19 bases between the two germline ends. The length of the CDR3 is 15 residues.

The chain combines TRBV27 with TRBJ1-1; perhaps TRBD1 as D (5 bases). This CDR3 contains 14 residues. The germline CDR1 and CDR2 sequences are MNHEY and SMNVEV (reference sequence). V lost 3 bases and J lost 5, with 13 bases in between. The CDR3 nucleotides are TGTGCCAGCAGTTTCCATGGGGGGAATACTGAAGCTTTCTTT. This gives the protein CASSFHGGNTEAFF.

Turning to this clone: This same CDR3 is encoded by further DNA sequences in the sample. The V call is TRBV19, the J call TRBJ1-2; TRBD1 aligns across 7 bases. Trimming took 6 bases from V and 2 from J; bases not matched to a gene: 3. The CDR3 contains 13 residues. CDR1 and CDR2 from the germline V gene are LNHDA and SQIVND (reference sequence). The CDR3 bases are TGTGCCAGTAGCCCACAGGGGAACTATGGCTACACCTTC. It codes for CASSPQGNYGYTF.

This chain connects TRBV7-2 to TRBJ2-2, with 8 bases lining up with TRBD2. Unmatched junction bases numbered 5, after V lost 8 bases and J lost 0 bases. This CDR3 is built from 15 residues. CDR1 and CDR2 from the germline V gene are SGHTA and FQGNSA. CDR3 residues: CASGLGGANTGELFF. CDR3 nucleotide sequence: TGTGCCAGCGGCCTCGGGGGGGCGAACACCGGGGAGCTGTTTTTT.

V is TRBV19 and J is TRBJ2-1, with D possibly TRBD1 on 5 matching bases. Per the germline V gene, CDR1 is LNHDA and CDR2 is SQIVND (reference sequence). Trimming took off 4 bases at V and 7 bases at J, with 14 bases between the two ends. The CDR3 has 14 amino acids. The DNA for the CDR3 is TGTGCCAGTAGTACAGGGTCCGTCTGGAATGAGCAGTTCTTC. This translates into CASSTGSVWNEQFF. Filled out from reference TRBV19 and TRBJ2-1, the complete variable domain reads DGGITQSPKYLFRKEGQNVTLSCEQNLNHDAMYWYRQDPGQGLRLIYYSQIVNDFQKGDIAEGYSVSREKKESFPLTVTSAQKNPTAFYLCASSTGSVWNEQFFGPGTRLTVL.

The rearrangement uses TRBV4-2 and TRBJ2-7; TRBD1 aligns across 8 bases. The germline CDR1 and CDR2 sequences are LGHNA and YNFKEQ. There are 13 residues in the CDR3. The V and J ends lost 4 bases and 5 bases, in that order; junction bases with no gene match: 4. CDR3 protein: CASSPQGQDEQYF. DNA of the CDR3: TGTGCCAGCAGCCCGCAGGGACAGGACGAGCAGTACTTC.

The chain carries TRBV27 and TRBJ2-3; 8 bases line up with TRBD2. This CDR3 is 14 amino acids long. CDR1 and CDR2 (germline): MNHEY, SMNVEV (reference sequence). J was trimmed by 7 bases and V by 2 bases; bases with no gene match: 5. DNA for the CDR3: TGTGCCAGCAGTTTAGCGGGAGGTTATAATACGCAGTATTTT. This gives the protein CASSLAGGYNTQYF.

The chain has TRBV18 and TRBJ1-5; D ambiguous. CDR1 and CDR2 from the germline V gene are KGHSH and LQKENI. V was clipped by 6 bases and J by 4 bases, with 13 bases between them. The CDR3 contains 14 residues. CDR3 region: CASSLWAENQPQHF. The CDR3 nucleotides are TGTGCCAGCTCCCTCTGGGCCGAAAATCAGCCCCAGCATTTT. Complete variable domain (other parts from reference TRBV18 and TRBJ1-5): NAGVMQNPRHLVRRRGQEARLRCSPMKGHSHVYWYRQLPEEGLKFMVYLQKENIIDESGMPKERFSAEFPKEGPSILRIQQVVRGDSAAYFCASSLWAENQPQHFGDGTRLSIL.

The chain couples TRBV19 to TRBJ2-1, with D possibly matching TRBD2 (5 bases). Trimming removed 5 bases at V and 0 bases at J, with 11 bases between. Germline CDR1 and CDR2: LNHDA and SQIVND (reference sequence). The CDR3 totals 15 residues. Here the CDR3 DNA reads TGTGCCAGTAGTCTTAGCGCGAGCTCCTACAATGAGCAGTTCTTC. It translates to CASSLSASSYNEQFF.

V is TRBV7-2 and J is TRBJ2-3; maybe TRBD2 (6 bases). Trimming pared 1 base from V and 6 bases from J, leaving 17 bases between. From germline, CDR1 is SGHTA and CDR2 FQGNSA. This CDR3 is 16 amino acids long. CDR3 in amino acids: CASSLGVAGRRDTQYF. The CDR3 nucleotides are TGTGCCAGCAGCTTAGGGGTTGCGGGGCGACGGGATACGCAGTATTTT.

This chain links TRBV10-3 with TRBJ1-2; 8 bases fit TRBD1. With V trimmed by 0 bases and J by 6 bases, 3 bases remained unmatched. Germline CDR1 and CDR2: ENHRY and SYGVKD. CDR3 length equals 14 residues. CDR3 protein: CAISESRQGHGYTF. DNA for the CDR3: TGTGCCATCAGTGAGTCTAGACAGGGGCATGGCTACACCTTC.

The rearrangement uses TRBV6-5 and TRBJ2-3, with D perhaps matching TRBD1 (5 bases). Per germline, CDR1 MNHEY and CDR2 SVGAGI. The CDR3 loop spans 14 amino acids. Trimming pared 5 bases from V and 1 base from J, leaving 10 bases between. The CDR3 region has the DNA TGTGCCAGCAGTATTGACAGAGGCACAGATACGCAGTATTTT. This translates into CASSIDRGTDTQYF.

The rearrangement joins TRBV20-1 to TRBJ2-7; TRBD1 aligns across 8 bases. The CDR3 totals 11 residues. Germline V gene sequence: CDR1 DFQATT, CDR2 SNEGSKA (reference sequence). CDR3 in amino acids: CRIVTGDEQYF. The CDR3 DNA is TGCAGAATCGTGACAGGGGACGAGCAGTACTTC.

V is TRBV7-6 and J is TRBJ2-7; the match to TRBD1 covers 7 bases. The trim removed 1 base at V and 7 bases at J, leaving 4 bases unmatched. This CDR3 spans 13 amino acids. Germline CDR1 SGHVS, CDR2 FNYEAQ. CDR3 protein: CASSLDRGGEQYF. CDR3 sequence (DNA): TGTGCCAGCAGCTTAGACAGGGGTGGTGAGCAGTACTTC.

This clone was counted a few times. The chain joins TRBV11-3 to TRBJ2-3, with 16 positions matching TRBD2. Germline CDR1 SGHNT, CDR2 YENEEA. The CDR3 consists of 19 residues. The ends lost 5 bases at V and 0 bases at J; junction bases unmatched: 8. The DNA of the CDR3 is TGTGCCAGCAGCCTGGGACTAGCGGGAGGGCCTCTTAGCACAGATACGCAGTATTTT. Translation gives CASSLGLAGGPLSTDTQYF.